This TCR beta chain was obtained from a study of CD8 T cells in ankylosing spondylitis. Germline loops: CDR1 MDHEN, CDR2 SYDVKM. The CDR3 runs 14 residues. V shed 5 bases and J shed 0 bases, with 11 bases lying between them. TCRdb passed the 5' RACE reads through MiXCR, listing each CDR3 protein once. There are under 400,000 distinct CDR3 sequences in the sample; about 9.9% occur only once, and 8% to 9.5% lies in the top ten. The sequenced material came from blood, either unsorted or a sorted T cell fraction (not recorded which). The TCR was taken from a female donor with ankylosing spondylitis or in good health (not recorded which). The J gene is TRBJ2-7, the V gene TRBV28; D tentatively fits TRBD1 or TRBD2 (5 bases each). The CDR3 loop is CASSPDGTSYEQYF. The DNA for the CDR3 is TGTGCCAGCAGTCCCGACGGGACCTCCTACGAGCAGTACTTC.